The clone carrying this T cell receptor beta chain was observed a few times. RNA extraction was followed by reverse transcription into cDNA, which acted as the sequencing template. Repertoires were generated with immunoSEQ multiplex PCR, while TCRdb's copy carries only in-frame clones and drops some. The table lists some 170,000 clones, 58% of them singletons. The treatment is: oral pan-JAK inhibitor, 5-10 mg twice daily. These data come from a study of CD8+ T cells in alopecia areata. The source is a human donor with alopecia areata. Sequenced here: CD4+ T cells sorted from blood, sampled between weeks 55 and 65, from a patient treated with tofacitinib.

The CDR3 bases are TGCGCCAGCAGCCGTCAGGGCGAATACGAGCAGTACTTC. Its translation: CASSRQGEYEQYF. J is TRBJ2-7 and V is TRBV5-1; possible D gene TRBD1, 5 bases. The CDR3 contains 13 residues. CDR1 is SGHRS, CDR2 YFSETQ, per germline. Trimming took off 4 bases at V and 4 bases at J, with 12 bases between the two ends.